A selection of T cell receptor beta chains follows, all from one sample in a study of cytomegalovirus exposure and HLA in healthy donors. The assay was immunoSEQ multiplex PCR, and TCRdb's table has in-frame clones only and misses some. The table has roughly 330,000 clones, 87% seen once. The sequencing sample was made of PBMCs. These receptor sequences come from a woman in her 30s in good health and CMV-seropositive. Each CDR3 is given with its conserved first and last residue. Each record gives: J gene, V gene, CDR3 protein.

j_call: TRBJ2-7
v_call: TRBV28
cdr3_aa: CASSSPGQGQNEQYF

j_call: TRBJ2-1
v_call: TRBV9
cdr3_aa: CASSVEVGASSYNEQFF

j_call: TRBJ2-1
v_call: TRBV4-3
cdr3_aa: CASSQERYHEQFF

j_call: TRBJ2-2
v_call: TRBV4-1
cdr3_aa: CASSPTLSGELFF

j_call: TRBJ2-1
v_call: TRBV29-1
cdr3_aa: CSVGGSSYNEQFF

j_call: TRBJ1-5
v_call: TRBV19
cdr3_aa: CASSFQGNQPQHF

j_call: TRBJ1-2
v_call: TRBV6-1
cdr3_aa: CASRLGQGTLTF

j_call: TRBJ1-6
v_call: TRBV5-5
cdr3_aa: CASSLVSQRGSPLHF

j_call: TRBJ2-2
v_call: TRBV5-1
cdr3_aa: CASSLGRTGGLGELFF

j_call: TRBJ2-1
v_call: TRBV28
cdr3_aa: CASSRTHGPNEQFF

j_call: TRBJ2-1
v_call: TRBV5-4
cdr3_aa: CASSPTSGSYNEQFF